This T cell receptor beta chain was obtained from a study of Graves' ophthalmopathy and Graves' hyperthyroidism. Study-wide background: Stable hyperthyroidism meant no progression to ophthalmopathy within 18 months of follow-up.

Notes on this clonotype: A single base separates this from a much larger clone, so it may be a read error.

Researchers took RNA transcripts and amplified TCR beta CDR3 regions from them. The authors performed first-round RT-PCR with HTBI primers and then a second-round multiplex PCR. MiXCR, run by TCRdb on the multiplex PCR reads, gives a single entry per CDR3 protein. The profile shows 450,000 to 600,000 distinct CDR3 sequences, under 45% of them singletons. Sequenced material: peripheral blood or thyroid tissue (not recorded which). This TCR was recovered from an adult man with Graves' hyperthyroidism.

CDR3 sequence (DNA): TGTGCCAGCAGTTTAGCCTACACCGGGGAGCTGCTTTTT. Its protein is CASSLAYTGELLF. V usage is TRBV2 and J usage is TRBJ2-2; a weak D match, TRBD2 (5 bases). Germline loops: CDR1 SNHLY, CDR2 FYNNEI. The CDR3 is 13 residues long.